A single sample is the source of the 22 T cell receptor beta chains below, sequenced in a study of quantifying T cell responses using KT2 cells. Study context: TCR alpha and beta constant-region primers primed reverse transcription of RNA.

Each cDNA got a UMI-containing oligo ligated at its 3' end. The first PCR ran 3 to 5 cycles with an equimolar RC1.1 and RC1.2 beta primer mix. MiXCR, run by TCRdb on the UMI-ligation and nested PCR reads, gives a single entry per CDR3 protein. This table has 39,000 or so distinct CDR3 sequences, about a sixth appearing once. Sequencing was performed on PBMCs spiked with cells of the T cell clone KT2. These receptors came from a human donor.

This chain connects TRBV4-2 to TRBJ2-3; the match to TRBD2 covers 10 bases. Germline V gene sequence: CDR1 LGHNA, CDR2 YNFKEQ. CDR3 length equals 16 residues. The trim removed 4 bases at V and 4 bases at J, leaving 8 bases unmatched. CDR3 sequence: CASSLELAGVADTQYF. The CDR3 region has the DNA TGTGCCAGCAGCCTTGAGCTAGCGGGAGTCGCAGATACGCAGTATTTT.

The chain recombines TRBV5-4 with TRBJ2-2; 8 nucleotides align to TRBD1. V dropped 4 bases and J dropped 2; count of bases not matched to a gene: 7. This CDR3 contains 16 residues. Per the germline V gene, CDR1 is SGHNT and CDR2 is YYREEE (reference sequence). CDR3 sequence: CASSGRQGTNTGELFF. The CDR3, as DNA: TGTGCCAGCAGCGGGAGACAGGGGACAAACACCGGGGAGCTGTTTTTT.

In this sample, this clonotype turned up a few times. The chain links TRBV5-5 to TRBJ2-3, with TRBD2 matching 7 bases. Trimming cost V 4 bases and J 2 bases; bases outside gene matches: 4. This CDR3 is 14 amino acids long. Per the germline V gene, CDR1 is SGHKS and CDR2 is YYEKEE (reference sequence). For the CDR3, the DNA is TGTGCCAGCAGCCCCAGGGACTACACAGATACGCAGTATTTT. Protein sequence: CASSPRDYTDTQYF.

The rearrangement links TRBV7-9 to TRBJ1-1; possibly TRBD1 for D (5 bases). The CDR3 is 16 residues long. The germline V gene has CDR1 SEHNR and CDR2 FQNEAQ (reference sequence). V lost 5 bases to trimming and J lost 3 bases, with 19 bases between them. CDR3 loop: CASSIDRSSRYTEAFF. The CDR3 region has the DNA TGTGCCAGCAGCATCGACAGAAGTTCACGGTACACTGAAGCTTTCTTT.

The sample holds a few counts of this clonotype. The chain joins TRBV14 to TRBJ1-1, with TRBD1 identical over 7 bases. The CDR3 spans 14 residues. Germline CDR1 SGHDN, CDR2 FVKESK. Trimming removed 4 bases from V and 6 bases from J; junction bases left unmatched: 8. The CDR3 region is CASSRQGGRSEAFF. The CDR3 DNA reads TGTGCCAGCAGCCGACAGGGAGGAAGGTCTGAAGCTTTCTTT.

This clonotype was counted only a few times. The J gene is TRBJ1-5, the V gene TRBV29-1, with TRBD1 identical over 7 bases. There are 13 residues in the CDR3. V was pared by 7 bases and J by 5 bases, with 8 bases of the junction left unmatched. Germline V lookup: CDR1 SQVTM, CDR2 ANQGSEA. The DNA of the CDR3 is TGCAGCGCGGCCCGGGACAGAGATCAGCCCCAGCATTTT. Translating it yields CSAARDRDQPQHF.

The rearrangement links TRBV6-5 to TRBJ2-3; D is uncertain. Germline CDR1 reads MNHEY; CDR2 reads SVGAGI. The germline V and J ends were trimmed by 10 bases and 5 bases, with 16 bases remaining between them. The CDR3 is 13 residues long. CDR3 coding DNA: TGTGCCACCTCCTTAGGGCCTAGAGATACGCAGTATTTT. It translates to CATSLGPRDTQYF.

This clonotype was counted a few times. The chain couples TRBV6-6 to TRBJ2-1, with 9 bases identical to TRBD2. Germline loops: CDR1 MNHNY, CDR2 SVGAGI (reference sequence). V shed 0 bases, J shed 6 bases, and the junction held 12 bases outside the gene matches. The CDR3 sequence is 18 residues long. CDR3 amino acids: CASSYSGFRREGLNEQFF. The DNA of the CDR3 is TGTGCCAGCAGTTACTCCGGCTTCCGGCGGGAGGGCCTCAATGAGCAGTTCTTC.

This clonotype was observed many times. V is TRBV29-1 and J is TRBJ1-1; D remains ambiguous. The CDR3 spans 12 residues. Between the trimmed V and J ends, which lost 0 bases and 7 bases, there was a span of 9 bases. Germline loops: CDR1 SQVTM, CDR2 ANQGSEA. The CDR3 is CSVEDQQLEAFF. CDR3 sequence (DNA): TGCAGCGTTGAAGATCAACAACTTGAAGCTTTCTTT.

The genes are TRBV29-1 and TRBJ1-2, with 7 bases identical to TRBD1. The CDR3 is made up of 12 amino acids. Germline V gene sequence: CDR1 SQVTM, CDR2 ANQGSEA. The V gene end was trimmed by 7 bases and the J gene end by 6 bases; junction bases not matched to a gene: 8. CDR3 sequence: CSGGQARDGYTF. DNA of the CDR3: TGCAGCGGAGGACAGGCTAGGGATGGCTACACCTTC.

The sample holds many counts of this clonotype. The J gene is TRBJ2-6, the V gene TRBV6-1; D is uncertain. Germline V lookup: CDR1 MNHNS, CDR2 SASEGT. The CDR3 has 14 amino acids. Trimming stripped 1 base from V and 0 bases from J, with 1 base between. The CDR3 spells CASSEGSGANVLTF. The CDR3, as DNA: TGTGCCAGCAGTGAAGGCTCTGGGGCCAACGTCCTGACTTTC.

This clonotype was seen ten or more times. CDR3 sequence: CASSPDWDIQYF. Written as DNA, the CDR3 is TGTGCCAGCAGCCCAGACTGGGACATTCAGTACTTC. The chain joins TRBV7-2 to TRBJ2-4, with no clear D. CDR3 size: 12 residues. V was clipped by 5 bases and J by 8 bases, with 10 bases between them. CDR1 and CDR2 (germline): SGHTA, FQGNSA.

The V and J genes are TRBV20-1 and TRBJ1-2, with D possibly being TRBD1 (6 bases). Trimming left V 0 bases short and J 4 bases short, with 18 bases between. Germline V gene lookup returns CDR1 DFQATT and CDR2 SNEGSKA (reference sequence). This CDR3 has 16 amino acids. This CDR3 is CSAREGGAGAGYGYTF. The CDR3 coding sequence is TGCAGTGCTAGAGAGGGGGGGGCAGGGGCAGGCTATGGCTACACCTTC.

This clonotype was seen at least ten times. This sequence joins TRBV29-1 and TRBJ2-3; D remains ambiguous. The CDR3 has 13 amino acids. The ends were cut back, 8 bases at V and 4 bases at J, with 16 bases in the middle. Germline assignment: CDR1 SQVTM and CDR2 ANQGSEA. CDR3 region: CSTTYVGPDTQYF. Written as DNA, the CDR3 is TGCAGCACTACTTACGTGGGCCCAGATACGCAGTATTTT.

This clonotype has a handful of counts. This chain connects TRBV7-2 to TRBJ2-1, with D unresolved. V was clipped by 0 bases and J by 6 bases, with 9 bases between them. The CDR3 spans 14 residues. The V gene's germline CDR1 is SGHTA and CDR2 FQGNSA. Written as DNA, the CDR3 is TGTGCCAGCAGCTTAGCGCTGGGCCCCAATGAGCAGTTCTTC. Translated, it gives CASSLALGPNEQFF.

V usage is TRBV14 and J usage is TRBJ2-3, with 11 nucleotides matching TRBD1. Trimming removed 5 bases from V and 3 bases from J; junction bases left unmatched: 4. The CDR3 length is 15 residues. In germline, CDR1 is SGHDN, CDR2 FVKESK. CDR3 DNA: TGTGCCAGCAGCTACGGGACAGGGGGGACAGATACGCAGTATTTT. This sequence encodes CASSYGTGGTDTQYF.

This clonotype was seen ten or more times. The rearrangement links TRBV4-1 to TRBJ2-2, with D perhaps being TRBD1 or TRBD2 (6 bases each). V lost 0 bases and J 5 bases, leaving 10 bases between the germline ends. The V gene's germline CDR1 is MGHRA and CDR2 YSYEKL. The CDR3 is made up of 15 amino acids. CDR3 sequence: CASSQDTGRTGELFF. CDR3 sequence (DNA): TGCGCCAGCAGCCAAGATACAGGGAGGACCGGGGAGCTGTTTTTT.

This chain links TRBV12-3 or TRBV12-4 with TRBJ2-3; D not certain. Trimming removed 6 bases from V and 0 bases from J, with 7 bases in between. The CDR3 is made up of 13 amino acids. This chain's CDR3 is CASRETSTDTQYF. The DNA of the CDR3 is TGTGCCAGCAGGGAAACTAGCACAGATACGCAGTATTTT.

The chain recombines TRBV6-2 or TRBV6-3 with TRBJ2-2; TRBD2 might be the D (5 bases). This CDR3 comprises 13 residues. The V end was cut by 4 bases, the J end by 6 bases, with 9 bases between. Germline-derived CDR1 and CDR2 are MNHEY and SVGEGT. The CDR3 protein is CASSLKEAGELFF. Here the CDR3 DNA reads TGTGCCAGCAGTTTGAAGGAGGCCGGGGAGCTGTTTTTT.

This chain uses TRBV2 with TRBJ1-5; possibly TRBD1 for D (5 bases). Germline loops: CDR1 SNHLY, CDR2 FYNNEI. Trimming took off 3 bases at V and 3 bases at J, with 12 bases between the two ends. This CDR3 region has 15 residues. The CDR3, as DNA: TGTGCCAGCAGTGATGGCGGGGGTCCCAATCAGCCCCAGCATTTT. Residues: CASSDGGGPNQPQHF.

The genes are TRBV15 and TRBJ2-1; 9 bases map to TRBD2. Germline V gives CDR1 LNHNV, CDR2 YYDKDF (reference sequence). The CDR3 sequence is 14 residues long. Trimming took 1 base from V and 9 from J; bases not matched to a gene: 4. The CDR3 protein is CATSRGGGGSEQFF. The CDR3 bases are TGTGCCACCAGCAGAGGCGGGGGGGGGTCTGAGCAGTTCTTC.

The chain recombines TRBV9 with TRBJ2-7; 7 bases agree with TRBD1. The length of the CDR3 is 15 residues. The J segment lost 3 bases and the V segment lost 0 bases, leaving 6 bases of the junction unmatched. Germline CDR1 is SGDLS and CDR2 is YYNGEE. The CDR3 sequence: CASSVEPGQSYEQYF. CDR3 sequence (DNA): TGTGCCAGCAGCGTAGAGCCGGGACAGAGCTACGAGCAGTACTTC.